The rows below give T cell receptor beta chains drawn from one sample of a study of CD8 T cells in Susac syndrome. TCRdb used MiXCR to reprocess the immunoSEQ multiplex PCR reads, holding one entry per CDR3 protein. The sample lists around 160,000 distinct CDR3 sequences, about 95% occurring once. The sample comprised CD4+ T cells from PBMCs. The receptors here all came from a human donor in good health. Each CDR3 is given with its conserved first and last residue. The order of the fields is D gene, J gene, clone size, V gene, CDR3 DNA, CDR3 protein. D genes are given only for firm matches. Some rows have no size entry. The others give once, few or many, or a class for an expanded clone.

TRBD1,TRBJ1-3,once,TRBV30,TGTGCATCCAAAACCGGGACAGGGGGCAACACCATATATTTT,CASKTGTGGNTIYF
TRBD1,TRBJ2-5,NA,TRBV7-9,TGTGCCAGCAACTTGGACAGGGGCGAGACCCAGTACTTC,CASNLDRGETQYF
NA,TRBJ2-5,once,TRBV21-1,TGTGCCAGCAGCAAAGTCTGCCAGGACCAAGAGACCCAGTACTTC,CASSKVCQDQETQYF
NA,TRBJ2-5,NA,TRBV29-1,TGCAGCGTCGGGAGACGCACTCAAGAGACCCAGTACTTC,CSVGRRTQETQYF
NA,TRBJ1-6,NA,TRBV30,TGTGCCTGGAGTCTTAGCGGTGATTCACCCCTCCACTTT,CAWSLSGDSPLHF
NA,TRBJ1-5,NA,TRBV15,TGTGCCACCAGCTTGGCCAGGGGTGGTCAGCCCCAGCATTTT,CATSLARGGQPQHF
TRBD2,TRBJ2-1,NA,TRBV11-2,TGTGCCAGCAGCTTAGACGCGAGCGGGGGGGCAGCAAGGAATGAGCAGTTCTTC,CASSLDASGGAARNEQFF
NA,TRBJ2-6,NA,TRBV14,TGTGCCAGCTTTCCGAGCTCTGGGGCCAACGTCCTGACTTTC,CASFPSSGANVLTF
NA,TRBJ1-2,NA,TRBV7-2,TGTGCCAGCAGCTTAGAGGACAGAATGGTATATGGCTACACCTTC,CASSLEDRMVYGYTF
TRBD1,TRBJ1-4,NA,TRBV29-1,TGCAGCGCCCAAGGGGGCGATGAAAAACTGTTTTTT,CSAQGGDEKLFF
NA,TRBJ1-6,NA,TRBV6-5,TGTGCCAGCAGTGAAAGAAATTCACCCCTCCACTTT,CASSERNSPLHF
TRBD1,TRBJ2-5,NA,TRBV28,TGTGCCAGCAAAGACAGGGTTAAAGAGACCCAGTACTTC,CASKDRVKETQYF
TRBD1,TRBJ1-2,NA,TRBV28,TGTGCCAGCAGTTTCACAGGGGCCTACACCTTC,CASSFTGAYTF
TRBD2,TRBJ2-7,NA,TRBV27,TGTGCCAGCAAACCTAGCGGCTCGAGGGAGCAGTACTTC,CASKPSGSREQYF
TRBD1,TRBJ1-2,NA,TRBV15,TGTGCCACCGCCGCCCCCGACAGGGCCTATGGCTACACCTTC,CATAAPDRAYGYTF
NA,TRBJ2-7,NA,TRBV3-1,TGTGCCAGCAGCCCGACCAGGGTGGAGGGCAGCGAGCAGTACTTC,CASSPTRVEGSEQYF
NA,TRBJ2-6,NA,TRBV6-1,TGTGCCAGCAGTGTCCCCAGCTCTGGGGCCAACGTCCTGACTTTC,CASSVPSSGANVLTF
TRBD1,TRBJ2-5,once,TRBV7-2,TGTGCCAGCAGCACCCGACAGGGTATCCAAGAGACCCAGTACTTC,CASSTRQGIQETQYF
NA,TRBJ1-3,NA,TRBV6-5,TGTGCCAGCAGTTACGACAGTCTCTCTGGAAACACCATATATTTT,CASSYDSLSGNTIYF
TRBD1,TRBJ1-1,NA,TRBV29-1,TGCAGCGTTGAGACCAGGGGGCGACGGACTGAAGCTTTCTTT,CSVETRGRRTEAFF
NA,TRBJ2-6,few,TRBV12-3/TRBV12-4,TGTGCCAGCAGTTCTGGGGCCAACGTCCTGACTTTC,CASSSGANVLTF
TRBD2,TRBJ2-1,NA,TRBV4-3,TGCGCCAGCAGCATCGGGGCTCCAGCGGGGTACAATGAGCAGTTCTTC,CASSIGAPAGYNEQFF